This is a list of T cell receptor beta chains from one sample in a study of T cell responses to AZD1222 COVID-19 vaccine. Libraries were prepared by immunoSEQ multiplex PCR; TCRdb keeps only in-frame clonotypes and omits some of them. This repertoire shows some 170,000 clones, 80% to 90% found once; its top ten account for more than 3.5%. The starting material was peripheral blood, obtained 28 days after the second dose of the MenACWY control vaccine. The receptors were gathered from an adult who received the MenACWY meningococcal vaccine as a control. Both conserved end residues are part of each CDR3. A D gene is named only where the DNA matches it firmly. Size is stated for part of the rows, as once, few or many counts, or as a class when the clone is expanded.

clone_size	d_call	v_call	j_call	cdr3_aa	cdr3_nt
NA	NA	TRBV5-1	TRBJ2-1	CASSWAPEADEQFF	TGCGCCAGCAGCTGGGCCCCTGAGGCGGATGAGCAGTTCTTC
NA	NA	TRBV20-1	TRBJ1-1	CSASEHRDTTRGTEAFF	TGCAGTGCTAGTGAGCACCGGGACACAACCCGGGGCACTGAAGCTTTCTTT
NA	TRBD2	TRBV18	TRBJ2-5	CASSPPIGLAVGETQYF	TGTGCCAGCTCACCACCGATAGGACTAGCGGTCGGGGAGACCCAGTACTTC
NA	NA	TRBV19	TRBJ1-1	CASSMGGANTEAFF	TGTGCCAGTAGTATGGGGGGCGCGAACACTGAAGCTTTCTTT
NA	TRBD1	TRBV5-1	TRBJ1-1	CASSKTESGGTEAFF	TGCGCCAGCAGCAAAACCGAATCAGGGGGCACTGAAGCTTTCTTT
NA	TRBD1	TRBV27	TRBJ2-7	CASSRFGTGSIYEQYF	TGTGCCAGCAGTCGTTTCGGGACAGGGAGTATCTACGAGCAGTACTTC
NA	NA	TRBV4-3	TRBJ1-3	CASSQDIIGNTIYF	TGCGCCAGCAGCCAAGACATCATTGGAAACACCATATATTTT
NA	NA	TRBV11-2	TRBJ1-5	CASSYEEGQPQHF	TGTGCCAGCAGCTACGAGGAGGGGCAGCCCCAGCATTTT
NA	TRBD1	TRBV4-1	TRBJ2-5	CASSQATGQGWETQYF	TGCGCCAGCAGCCAAGCTACAGGACAGGGGTGGGAGACCCAGTACTTC
NA	TRBD1	TRBV30	TRBJ2-3	CAWSDQGAILRDTQYF	TGTGCCTGGTCTGACCAGGGGGCAATTCTCCGGGATACGCAGTATTTT
NA	NA	TRBV7-8	TRBJ2-7	CASSRPREKNSYEQYF	TGTGCCAGCAGCCGCCCCCGGGAGAAAAACTCCTACGAGCAGTACTTC
medium-sized	NA	TRBV5-5	TRBJ2-7	CASSLGTYEQYF	TGTGCCAGCAGCTTAGGGACTTACGAGCAGTACTTC
NA	NA	TRBV6-6	TRBJ2-7	CASSPPTAQVYEQYF	TGTGCCAGCAGTCCTCCCACCGCACAGGTCTACGAGCAGTACTTC
NA	TRBD2	TRBV14	TRBJ2-1	CASSQDIGKGLANPEQFF	TGTGCCAGCAGCCAAGACATTGGGAAGGGACTAGCGAACCCCGAGCAGTTCTTC
NA	NA	TRBV9	TRBJ2-7	CASSEGPGHPYEQYF	TGTGCCAGCAGCGAAGGCCCGGGACATCCCTACGAGCAGTACTTC
NA	TRBD1	TRBV28	TRBJ1-2	CASSPYRGQGYTF	TGTGCCAGCAGTCCTTACAGGGGCCAGGGCTACACCTTC
NA	TRBD1	TRBV10-3	TRBJ1-2	CAISVEGAMGYTF	TGTGCCATCAGTGTGGAGGGGGCCATGGGCTACACCTTC
NA	NA	TRBV5-1	TRBJ2-7	CASSTGNSYEQYF	TGCGCCAGCAGCACGGGCAACTCCTACGAGCAGTACTTC
NA	NA	TRBV7-2	TRBJ1-5	CASSYNGWGNGQPQHF	TGTGCCAGCAGTTATAACGGTTGGGGGAACGGTCAGCCCCAGCATTTT
NA	TRBD2	TRBV19	TRBJ2-7	CASRLLAGGAYEQYF	TGTGCCAGTAGGCTTCTAGCGGGGGGAGCCTACGAGCAGTACTTC
NA	NA	TRBV12-3/TRBV12-4	TRBJ2-1	CASSSPVVNEQFF	TGTGCCAGCAGTTCACCGGTTGTGAATGAGCAGTTCTTC
NA	NA	TRBV9	TRBJ2-2	CASSVDEAYSGELFF	TGTGCCAGCAGCGTAGACGAGGCTTACTCCGGGGAGCTGTTTTTT
NA	NA	TRBV28	TRBJ1-2	CASSFNRGYTF	TGTGCCAGCAGTTTCAATCGAGGCTACACCTTC
NA	NA	TRBV19	TRBJ1-3	CASRTTTRSGNTIYF	TGTGCCAGTAGGACGACGACACGCTCTGGAAACACCATATATTTT
NA	TRBD1	TRBV6-5	TRBJ1-1	CASSLGQMNTEAFF	TGTGCCAGCAGTTTGGGACAGATGAACACTGAAGCTTTCTTT
NA	NA	TRBV19	TRBJ2-5	CATRQGGGETQYF	TGTGCCACCAGACAGGGAGGGGGAGAGACCCAGTACTTC
NA	NA	TRBV11-3	TRBJ2-7	CASSLKGAYEQYF	TGTGCCAGCAGCTTAAAGGGGGCCTACGAGCAGTACTTC
NA	NA	TRBV7-8	TRBJ2-5	CASSHGAGRQETQYF	TGTGCCAGCAGCCATGGGGCGGGTCGTCAGGAGACCCAGTACTTC
NA	TRBD1	TRBV19	TRBJ1-3	CASSAGQQGAYGNTIYF	TGTGCCAGTAGTGCCGGACAACAGGGGGCTTATGGAAACACCATATATTTT
once	NA	TRBV10-3	TRBJ1-1	CAISERAVNTEAFF	TGTGCCATCAGTGAAAGGGCGGTGAACACTGAAGCTTTCTTT
NA	TRBD1	TRBV6-5	TRBJ1-2	CASSQGAWGNYGYTF	TGTGCCAGCAGCCAGGGGGCTTGGGGTAACTATGGCTACACCTTC
NA	NA	TRBV19	TRBJ2-7	CASSIATGSPSYEQYF	TGTGCCAGTAGTATAGCAACAGGGTCCCCCTCGTACGAGCAGTACTTC
NA	NA	TRBV3-1/TRBV3-2	TRBJ2-4	CASSQGGGTGIQYF	TGTGCCAGCAGCCAAGGGGGAGGTACGGGCATTCAGTACTTC
NA	NA	TRBV9	TRBJ2-2	CASSVEGTGELFF	TGTGCCAGCAGCGTAGAGGGAACCGGGGAGCTGTTTTTT
NA	NA	TRBV27	TRBJ1-4	CASSLGGEKLFF	TGTGCCAGCAGTTTAGGCGGGGAAAAACTGTTTTTT
NA	NA	TRBV24-1	TRBJ2-2	CATSGAGTQRELFF	TGTGCCACCAGTGGTGCAGGGACTCAGAGGGAGCTGTTTTTT
once	NA	TRBV28	TRBJ1-2	CASQGDNTNYGYTF	TGTGCCAGCCAGGGCGACAACACTAACTATGGCTACACCTTC
once	TRBD2	TRBV5-8	TRBJ2-3	CASSLKKTSGVTDTQYF	TGTGCCAGCAGCTTAAAGAAGACTAGCGGGGTAACAGATACGCAGTATTTT
NA	NA	TRBV21-1	TRBJ2-7	CASSKARGTYEQYF	TGTGCCAGCAGCAAAGCGCGGGGGACCTACGAGCAGTACTTC